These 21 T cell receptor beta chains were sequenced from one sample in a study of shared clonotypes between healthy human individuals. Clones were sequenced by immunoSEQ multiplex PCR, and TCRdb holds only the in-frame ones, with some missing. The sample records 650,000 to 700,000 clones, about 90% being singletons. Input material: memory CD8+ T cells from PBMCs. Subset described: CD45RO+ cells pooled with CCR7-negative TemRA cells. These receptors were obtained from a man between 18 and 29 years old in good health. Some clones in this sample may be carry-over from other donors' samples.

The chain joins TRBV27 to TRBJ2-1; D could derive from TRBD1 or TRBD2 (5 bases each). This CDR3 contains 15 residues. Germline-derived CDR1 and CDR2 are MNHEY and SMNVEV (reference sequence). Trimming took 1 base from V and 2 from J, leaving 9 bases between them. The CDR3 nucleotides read TGTGCCAGCAGTTTATTCCGAGGGGCCTACAATGAGCAGTTCTTC. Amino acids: CASSLFRGAYNEQFF.

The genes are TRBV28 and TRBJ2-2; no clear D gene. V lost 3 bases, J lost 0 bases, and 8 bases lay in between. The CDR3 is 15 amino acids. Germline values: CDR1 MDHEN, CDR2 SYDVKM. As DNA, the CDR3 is TGTGCCAGCAGTTTTTTACAGTCGAACACCGGGGAGCTGTTTTTT. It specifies CASSFLQSNTGELFF. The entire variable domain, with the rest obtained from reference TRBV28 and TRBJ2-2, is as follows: DVKVTQSSRYLVKRTGEKVFLECVQDMDHENMFWYRQDPGLGLRLIYFSYDVKMKEKGDIPEGYSVSREKKERFSLILESASTNQTSMYLCASSFLQSNTGELFFGEGSRLTVL.

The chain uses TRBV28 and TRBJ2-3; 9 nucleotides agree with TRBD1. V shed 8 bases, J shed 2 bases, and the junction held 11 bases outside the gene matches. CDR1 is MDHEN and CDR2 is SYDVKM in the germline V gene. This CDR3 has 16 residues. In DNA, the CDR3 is TGTGCCAGCGGGACAGGGAAAAAAAAATCCACAGATACGCAGTATTTT. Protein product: CASGTGKKKSTDTQYF.

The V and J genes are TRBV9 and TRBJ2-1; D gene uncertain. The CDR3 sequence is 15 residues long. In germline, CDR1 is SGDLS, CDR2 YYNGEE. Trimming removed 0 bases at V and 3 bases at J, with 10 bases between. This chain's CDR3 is CASSVDGSIYNEQFF. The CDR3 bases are TGTGCCAGCAGCGTAGACGGCTCAATCTACAATGAGCAGTTCTTC.

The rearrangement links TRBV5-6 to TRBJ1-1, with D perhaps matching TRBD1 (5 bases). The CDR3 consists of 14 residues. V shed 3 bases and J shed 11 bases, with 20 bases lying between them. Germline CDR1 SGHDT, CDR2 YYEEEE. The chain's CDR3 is CASSWEGSPVSAFF. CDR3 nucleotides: TGTGCCAGCAGCTGGGAGGGGTCCCCGGTAAGCGCTTTCTTT.

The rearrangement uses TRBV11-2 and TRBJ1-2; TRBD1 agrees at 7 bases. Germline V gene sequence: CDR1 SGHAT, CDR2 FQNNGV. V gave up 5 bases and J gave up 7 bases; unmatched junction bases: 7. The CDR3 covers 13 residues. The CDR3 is CASSPDRVRGYTF. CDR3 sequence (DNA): TGTGCCAGCAGCCCCGACAGGGTACGTGGCTACACCTTC.

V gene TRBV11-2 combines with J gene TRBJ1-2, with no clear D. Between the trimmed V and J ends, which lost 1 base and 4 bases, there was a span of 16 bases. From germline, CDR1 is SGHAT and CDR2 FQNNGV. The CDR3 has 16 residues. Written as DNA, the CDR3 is TGTGCCAGCAGCTTAGGCGGAGACATGTACCCCTATGGCTACACCTTC. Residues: CASSLGGDMYPYGYTF.

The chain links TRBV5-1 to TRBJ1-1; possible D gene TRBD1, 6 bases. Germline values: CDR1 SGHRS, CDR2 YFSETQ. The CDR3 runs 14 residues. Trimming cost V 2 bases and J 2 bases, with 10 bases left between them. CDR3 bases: TGCGCCAGCAGCTTCCGAGGGGGAAACACTGAAGCTTTCTTT. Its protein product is CASSFRGGNTEAFF.

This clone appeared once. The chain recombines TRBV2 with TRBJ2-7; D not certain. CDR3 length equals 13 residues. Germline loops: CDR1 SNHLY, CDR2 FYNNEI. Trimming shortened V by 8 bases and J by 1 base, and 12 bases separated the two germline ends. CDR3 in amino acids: CASGLTPSYEQYF. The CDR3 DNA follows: TGTGCCAGCGGTTTGACTCCTTCCTACGAGCAGTACTTC.

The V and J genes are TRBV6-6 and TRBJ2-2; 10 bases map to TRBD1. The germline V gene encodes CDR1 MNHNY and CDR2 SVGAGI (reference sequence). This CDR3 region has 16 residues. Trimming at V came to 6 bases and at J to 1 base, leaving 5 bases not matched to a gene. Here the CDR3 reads CASSPDRGQNTGELFF. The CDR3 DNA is TGTGCCAGCAGCCCTGACAGGGGGCAGAACACCGGGGAGCTGTTTTTT.

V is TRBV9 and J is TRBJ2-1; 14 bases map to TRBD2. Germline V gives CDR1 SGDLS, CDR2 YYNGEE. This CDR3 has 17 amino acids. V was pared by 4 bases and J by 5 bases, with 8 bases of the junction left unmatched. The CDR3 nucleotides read TGTGCCAGCAGCCCTCGACTAGCGGGAGGGCCCCACAATGAGCAGTTCTTC. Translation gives CASSPRLAGGPHNEQFF. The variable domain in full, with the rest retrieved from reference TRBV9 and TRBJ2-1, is DSGVTQTPKHLITATGQRVTLRCSPRSGDLSVYWYQQSLDQGLQFLIQYYNGEERAKGNILERFSAQQFPDLHSELNLSSLELGDSALYFCASSPRLAGGPHNEQFFGPGTRLTVL.

CDR3 DNA sequence: TGTGCCAGCAGCTCACTAGCGGGGGACAAAAACATTCAGTACTTC. It specifies CASSSLAGDKNIQYF. The V gene is TRBV9, the J gene TRBJ2-4; 11 bases are shared with TRBD2. This CDR3 region has 15 residues. Germline V CDR1 and CDR2: SGDLS, YYNGEE. V lost 4 bases to trimming and J lost 3 bases; unmatched junction nucleotides: 3.

Here the CDR3 DNA reads TGTGCCAGCAGCGCCCCACCTACTTCTCATGAGCAGTTCTTC. Encoded protein: CASSAPPTSHEQFF. This chain uses TRBV2 with TRBJ2-1; unclear D gene. The V and J ends lost 6 bases and 8 bases respectively, with 17 bases between them. The germline V gene has CDR1 SNHLY and CDR2 FYNNEI. The CDR3 sequence is 14 residues long. Full variable domain (outside the CDR3, taken from reference TRBV2 and TRBJ2-1): EPEVTQTPSHQVTQMGQEVILRCVPISNHLYFYWYRQILGQKVEFLVSFYNNEISEKSEIFDDQFSVERPDGSNFTLKIRSTKLEDSAMYFCASSAPPTSHEQFFGPGTRLTVL.

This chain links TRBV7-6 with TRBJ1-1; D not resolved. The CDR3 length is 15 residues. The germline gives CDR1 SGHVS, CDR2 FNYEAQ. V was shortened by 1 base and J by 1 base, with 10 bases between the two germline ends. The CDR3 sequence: CASSLVVGPNTEAFF. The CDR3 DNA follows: TGTGCCAGCAGCTTAGTAGTGGGTCCGAACACTGAAGCTTTCTTT.

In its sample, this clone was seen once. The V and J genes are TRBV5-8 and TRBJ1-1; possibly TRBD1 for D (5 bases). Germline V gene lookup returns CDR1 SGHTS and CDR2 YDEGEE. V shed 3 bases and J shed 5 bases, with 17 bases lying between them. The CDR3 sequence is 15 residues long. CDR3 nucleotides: TGTGCCAGCAGCTCCGACCGGTTGACAGTGACTGAAGCTTTCTTT. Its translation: CASSSDRLTVTEAFF. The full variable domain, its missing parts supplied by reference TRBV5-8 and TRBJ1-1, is EAGVTQSPTHLIKTRGQQATLRCSPISGHTSVYWYQQALGLGLQFLLWYDEGEERNRGNFPPRFSGRQFPNYSSELNVNALELEDSALYLCASSSDRLTVTEAFFGQGTRLTVV.

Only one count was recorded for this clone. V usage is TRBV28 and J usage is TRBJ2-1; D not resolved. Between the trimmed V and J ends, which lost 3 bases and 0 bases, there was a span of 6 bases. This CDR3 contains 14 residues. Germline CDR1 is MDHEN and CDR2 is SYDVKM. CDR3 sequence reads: CASSFVSSYNEQFF. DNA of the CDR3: TGTGCCAGCAGTTTTGTCAGCTCCTACAATGAGCAGTTCTTC.

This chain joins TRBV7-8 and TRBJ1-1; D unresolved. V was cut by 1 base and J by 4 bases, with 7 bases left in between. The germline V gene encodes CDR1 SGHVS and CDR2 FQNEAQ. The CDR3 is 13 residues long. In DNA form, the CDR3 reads TGTGCCAGCAGCTTAGATGTGGGCACTGAAGCTTTCTTT. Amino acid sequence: CASSLDVGTEAFF.

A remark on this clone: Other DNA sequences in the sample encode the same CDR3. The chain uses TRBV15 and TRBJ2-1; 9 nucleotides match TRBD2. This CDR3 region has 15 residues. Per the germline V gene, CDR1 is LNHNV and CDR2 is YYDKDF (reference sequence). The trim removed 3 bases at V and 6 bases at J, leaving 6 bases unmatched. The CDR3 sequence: CATSRAGGPGNEQFF. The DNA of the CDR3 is TGTGCCACCAGCAGGGCGGGAGGGCCGGGCAATGAGCAGTTCTTC. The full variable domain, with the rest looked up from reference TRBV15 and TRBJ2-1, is DAMVIQNPRYQVTQFGKPVTLSCSQTLNHNVMYWYQQKSSQAPKLLFHYYDKDFNNEADTPDNFQSRRPNTSFCFLDIRSPGLGDTAMYLCATSRAGGPGNEQFFGPGTRLTVL.

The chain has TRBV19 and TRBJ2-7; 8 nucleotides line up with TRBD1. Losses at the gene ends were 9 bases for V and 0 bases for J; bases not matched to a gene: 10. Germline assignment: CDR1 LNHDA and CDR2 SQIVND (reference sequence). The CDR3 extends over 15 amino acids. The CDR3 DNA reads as TGTGCCAGCGGAAGGCACAGGGGGAGCTCCTACGAGCAGTACTTC. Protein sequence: CASGRHRGSSYEQYF. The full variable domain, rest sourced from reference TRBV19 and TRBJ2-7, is DGGITQSPKYLFRKEGQNVTLSCEQNLNHDAMYWYRQDPGQGLRLIYYSQIVNDFQKGDIAEGYSVSREKKESFPLTVTSAQKNPTAFYLCASGRHRGSSYEQYFGPGTRLTVT.

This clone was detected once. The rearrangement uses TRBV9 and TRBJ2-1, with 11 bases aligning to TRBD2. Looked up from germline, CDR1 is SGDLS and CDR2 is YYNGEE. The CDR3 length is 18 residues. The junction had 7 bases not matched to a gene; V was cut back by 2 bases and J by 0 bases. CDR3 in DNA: TGTGCCAGCAGCGTCCCTAGCGGGAGGACCGGCTCCTACAATGAGCAGTTCTTC. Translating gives CASSVPSGRTGSYNEQFF.

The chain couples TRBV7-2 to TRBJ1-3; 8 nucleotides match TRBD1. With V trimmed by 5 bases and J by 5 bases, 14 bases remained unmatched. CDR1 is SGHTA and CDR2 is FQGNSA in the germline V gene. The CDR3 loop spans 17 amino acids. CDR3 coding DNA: TGTGCCAGCAGCACGCTTCCCCTGGGGACAGGCCGAAACACCATATATTTT. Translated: CASSTLPLGTGRNTIYF.